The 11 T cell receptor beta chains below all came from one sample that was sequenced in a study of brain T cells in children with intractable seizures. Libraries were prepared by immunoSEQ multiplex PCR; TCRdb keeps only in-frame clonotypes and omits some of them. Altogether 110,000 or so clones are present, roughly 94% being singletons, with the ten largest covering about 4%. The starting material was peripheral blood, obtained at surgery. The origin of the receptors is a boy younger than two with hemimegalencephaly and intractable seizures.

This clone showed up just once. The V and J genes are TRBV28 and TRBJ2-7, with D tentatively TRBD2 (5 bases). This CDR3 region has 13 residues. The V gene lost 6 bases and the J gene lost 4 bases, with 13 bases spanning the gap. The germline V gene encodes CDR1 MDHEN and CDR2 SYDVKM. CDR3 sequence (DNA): TGTGCCAGCAGGAACAGCGGTATGTACGAGCAGTACTTC. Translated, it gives CASRNSGMYEQYF.

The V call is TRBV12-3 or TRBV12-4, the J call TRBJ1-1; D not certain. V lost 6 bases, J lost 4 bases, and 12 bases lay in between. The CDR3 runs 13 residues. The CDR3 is CASRSARVTEAFF. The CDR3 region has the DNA TGTGCCAGCAGGTCCGCCCGCGTCACTGAAGCTTTCTTT.

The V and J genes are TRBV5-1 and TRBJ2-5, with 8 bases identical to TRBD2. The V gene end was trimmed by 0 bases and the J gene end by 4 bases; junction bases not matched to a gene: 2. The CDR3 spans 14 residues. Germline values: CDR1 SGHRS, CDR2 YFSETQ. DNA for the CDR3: TGCGCCAGCAGCTTGGATGCGGGAGGAGAGACCCAGTACTTC. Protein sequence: CASSLDAGGETQYF.

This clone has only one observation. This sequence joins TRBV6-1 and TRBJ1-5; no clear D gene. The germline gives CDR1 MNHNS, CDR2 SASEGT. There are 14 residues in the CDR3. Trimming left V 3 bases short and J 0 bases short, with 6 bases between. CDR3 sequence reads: CASSDRNSNQPQHF. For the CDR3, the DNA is TGTGCCAGCAGTGACAGGAATAGCAATCAGCCCCAGCATTTT.

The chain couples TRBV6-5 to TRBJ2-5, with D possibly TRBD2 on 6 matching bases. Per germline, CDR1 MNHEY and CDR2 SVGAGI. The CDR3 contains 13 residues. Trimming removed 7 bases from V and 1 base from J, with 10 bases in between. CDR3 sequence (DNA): TGTGCCAGCATTGGAGGGGTCCAAGAGACCCAGTACTTC. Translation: CASIGGVQETQYF.

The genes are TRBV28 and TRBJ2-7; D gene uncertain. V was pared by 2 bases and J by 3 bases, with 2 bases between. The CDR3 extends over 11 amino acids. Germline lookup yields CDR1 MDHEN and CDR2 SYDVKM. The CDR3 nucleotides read TGTGCCAGCAGTTTAGTCTACGAGCAGTACTTC. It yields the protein CASSLVYEQYF.

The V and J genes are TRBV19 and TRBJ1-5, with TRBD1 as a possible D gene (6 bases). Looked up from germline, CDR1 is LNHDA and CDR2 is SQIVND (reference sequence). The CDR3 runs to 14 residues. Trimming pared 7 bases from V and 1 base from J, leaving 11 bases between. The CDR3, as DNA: TGTGCCAGTACCATCGGACAGAGCAATCAGCCCCAGCATTTT. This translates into CASTIGQSNQPQHF. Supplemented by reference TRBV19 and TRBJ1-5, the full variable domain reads DGGITQSPKYLFRKEGQNVTLSCEQNLNHDAMYWYRQDPGQGLRLIYYSQIVNDFQKGDIAEGYSVSREKKESFPLTVTSAQKNPTAFYLCASTIGQSNQPQHFGDGTRLSIL.

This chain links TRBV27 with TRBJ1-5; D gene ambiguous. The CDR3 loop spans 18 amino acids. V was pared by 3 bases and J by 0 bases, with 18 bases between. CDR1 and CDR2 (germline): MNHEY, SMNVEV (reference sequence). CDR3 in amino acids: CASSFRGREGYSNQPQHF. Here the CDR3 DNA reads TGTGCCAGCAGTTTCCGGGGTAGGGAAGGGTATAGCAATCAGCCCCAGCATTTT.

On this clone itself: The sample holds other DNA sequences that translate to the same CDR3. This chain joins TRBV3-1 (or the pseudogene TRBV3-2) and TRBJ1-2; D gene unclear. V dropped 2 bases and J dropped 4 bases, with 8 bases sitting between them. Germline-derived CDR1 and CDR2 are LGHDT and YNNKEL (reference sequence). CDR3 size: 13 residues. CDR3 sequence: CASSQLAGYGYTF. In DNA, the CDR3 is TGTGCCAGCAGCCAATTGGCAGGCTATGGCTACACCTTC.

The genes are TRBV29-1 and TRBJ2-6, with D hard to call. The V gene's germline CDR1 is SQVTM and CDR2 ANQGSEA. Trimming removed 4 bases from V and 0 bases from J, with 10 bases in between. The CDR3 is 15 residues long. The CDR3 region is CSVARRNSGANVLTF. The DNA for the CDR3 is TGCAGCGTTGCCAGGCGCAACTCTGGGGCCAACGTCCTGACTTTC.

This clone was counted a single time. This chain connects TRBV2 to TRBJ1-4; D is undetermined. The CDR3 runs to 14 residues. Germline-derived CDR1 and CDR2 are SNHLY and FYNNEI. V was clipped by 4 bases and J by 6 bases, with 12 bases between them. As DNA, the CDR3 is TGTGCCAGCAGTGCGGGGAGAAAGGATGAAAAACTGTTTTTT. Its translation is CASSAGRKDEKLFF.